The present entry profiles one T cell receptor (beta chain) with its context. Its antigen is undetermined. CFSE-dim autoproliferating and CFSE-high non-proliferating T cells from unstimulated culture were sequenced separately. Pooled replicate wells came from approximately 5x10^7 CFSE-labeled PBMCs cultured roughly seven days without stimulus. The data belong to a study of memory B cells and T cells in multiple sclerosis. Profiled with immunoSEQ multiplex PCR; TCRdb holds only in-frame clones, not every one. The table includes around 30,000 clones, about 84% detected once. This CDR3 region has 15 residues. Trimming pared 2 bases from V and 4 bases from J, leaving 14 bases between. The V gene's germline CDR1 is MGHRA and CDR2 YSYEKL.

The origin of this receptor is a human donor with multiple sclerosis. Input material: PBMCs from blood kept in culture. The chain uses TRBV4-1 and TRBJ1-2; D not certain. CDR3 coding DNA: TGCGCCAGCAGCCAATCCATAACGGAAGTCTATGGCTACACCTTC. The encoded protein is CASSQSITEVYGYTF.